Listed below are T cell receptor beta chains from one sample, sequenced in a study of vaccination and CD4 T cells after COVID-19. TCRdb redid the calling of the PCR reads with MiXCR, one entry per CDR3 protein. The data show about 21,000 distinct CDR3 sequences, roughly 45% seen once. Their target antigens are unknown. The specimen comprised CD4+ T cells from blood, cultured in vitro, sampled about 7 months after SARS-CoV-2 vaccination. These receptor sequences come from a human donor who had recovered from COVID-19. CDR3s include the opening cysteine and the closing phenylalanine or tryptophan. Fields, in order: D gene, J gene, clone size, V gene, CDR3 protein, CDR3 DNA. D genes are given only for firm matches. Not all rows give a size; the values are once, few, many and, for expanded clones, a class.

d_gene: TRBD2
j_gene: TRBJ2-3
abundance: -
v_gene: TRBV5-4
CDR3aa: CASSPSGREGDTQYF
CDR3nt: TGTGCCAGCAGCCCCTCCGGGCGGGAGGGAGATACGCAGTATTTT

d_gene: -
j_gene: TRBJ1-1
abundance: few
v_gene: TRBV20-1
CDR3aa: CSAQTTGGNTEAFF
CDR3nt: TGCAGTGCTCAGACGACCGGGGGTAACACTGAAGCTTTCTTT

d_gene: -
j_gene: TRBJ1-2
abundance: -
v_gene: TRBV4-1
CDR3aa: CASSPTGTRKGGYTF
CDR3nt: TGCGCCAGCAGCCCCACCGGGACTCGGAAAGGGGGCTACACCTTC

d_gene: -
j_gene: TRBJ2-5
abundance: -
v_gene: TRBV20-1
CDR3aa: CSAARTEIVETQYF
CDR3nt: TGCAGTGCCGCACGGACGGAAATTGTGGAGACCCAGTACTTC

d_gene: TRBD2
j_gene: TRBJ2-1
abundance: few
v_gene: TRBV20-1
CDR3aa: CSARVASGLSYNEQFF
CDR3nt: TGCAGTGCTAGAGTGGCTAGCGGGCTCTCCTACAATGAGCAGTTCTTC

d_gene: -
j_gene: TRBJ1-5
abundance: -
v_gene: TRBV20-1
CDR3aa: CSASTSNNQPQHF
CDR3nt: TGCAGTGCTAGCACGTCAAACAATCAGCCCCAGCATTTT

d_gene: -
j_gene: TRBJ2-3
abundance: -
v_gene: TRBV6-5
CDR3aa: CASSYRRQGGTDTQYF
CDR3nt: TGTGCCAGCAGTTACCGGAGACAGGGAGGTACAGATACGCAGTATTTT

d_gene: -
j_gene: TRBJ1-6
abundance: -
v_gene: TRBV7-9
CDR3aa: CASSLAAGEALHF
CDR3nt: TGTGCCAGCAGCTTGGCGGCAGGGGAGGCCCTCCACTTT

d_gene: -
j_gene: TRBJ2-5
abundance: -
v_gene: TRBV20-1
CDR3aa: CSVAGETQYF
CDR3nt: TGCAGTGTGGCGGGGGAGACCCAGTACTTC

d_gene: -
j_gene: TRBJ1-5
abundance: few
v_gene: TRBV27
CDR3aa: CASSPQTIHQPQHF
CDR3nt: TGTGCCAGCAGTCCCCAGACAATCCACCAGCCCCAGCATTTT

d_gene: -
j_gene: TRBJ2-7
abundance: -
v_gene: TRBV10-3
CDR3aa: CAISESGGTWTYEQYF
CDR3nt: TGTGCCATCAGTGAGTCAGGCGGAACGTGGACCTACGAGCAGTACTTC

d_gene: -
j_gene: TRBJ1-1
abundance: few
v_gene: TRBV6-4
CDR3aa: CASSDRDNTEAFF
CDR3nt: TGTGCCAGCAGTGACCGGGACAACACTGAAGCTTTCTTT

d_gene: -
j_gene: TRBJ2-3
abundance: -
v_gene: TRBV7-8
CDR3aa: CASSPSSSLYF
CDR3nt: TGTGCCAGCAGCCCGAGTTCGTCGCTGTATTTT

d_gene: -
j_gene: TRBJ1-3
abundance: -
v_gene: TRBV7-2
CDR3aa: CASSLLQAGNTIYF
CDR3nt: TGTGCCAGCAGCTTACTACAAGCGGGAAACACCATATATTTT

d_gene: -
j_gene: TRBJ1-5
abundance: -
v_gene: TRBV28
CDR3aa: CASRQMGGSNQPQHF
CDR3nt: TGTGCCAGCAGACAGATGGGGGGGAGCAATCAGCCCCAGCATTTT

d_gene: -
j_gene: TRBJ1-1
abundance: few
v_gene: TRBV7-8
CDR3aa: CASSLNANTEAFF
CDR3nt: TGTGCCAGCAGCTTAAACGCCAACACTGAAGCTTTCTTT

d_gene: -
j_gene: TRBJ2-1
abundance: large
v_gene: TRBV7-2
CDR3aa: CASSPDYRVNEQFF
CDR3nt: TGTGCCAGCAGCCCCGACTACAGGGTCAATGAGCAGTTCTTC

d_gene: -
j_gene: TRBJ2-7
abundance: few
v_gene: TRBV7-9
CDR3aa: CASSLGRNMGEQYF
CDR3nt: TGTGCCAGCAGCTTGGGACGGAACATGGGGGAGCAGTACTTC

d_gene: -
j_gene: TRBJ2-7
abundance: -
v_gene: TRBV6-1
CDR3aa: CASSGTVSYEQYF
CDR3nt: TGTGCCAGCAGTGGTACCGTCTCCTACGAGCAGTACTTC

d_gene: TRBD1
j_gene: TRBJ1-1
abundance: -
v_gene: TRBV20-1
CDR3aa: CSAGQGSTEAFF
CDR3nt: TGCAGTGCCGGACAGGGGAGCACTGAAGCTTTCTTT

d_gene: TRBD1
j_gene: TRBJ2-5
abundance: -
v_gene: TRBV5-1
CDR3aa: CASRVNRGLETQYF
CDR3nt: TGCGCCAGCAGGGTCAACAGGGGTTTAGAGACCCAGTACTTC

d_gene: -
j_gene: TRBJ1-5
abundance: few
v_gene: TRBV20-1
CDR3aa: CSARGLSRGGLLHF
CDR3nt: TGCAGTGCTAGAGGCCTATCCCGCGGGGGACTCCTGCATTTT